One sample yielded the 25 T cell receptor beta chains listed below, sequenced in a study of T cell clones after liver transplantation. Sequencing used immunoSEQ multiplex PCR; TCRdb keeps in-frame clones, though not all of them. The table includes around 6,000 clones, about 80% detected once. The material sequenced was CD8+ T cells from blood, taken 24 months after liver transplant. The receptors originated from a human patient who received a liver transplant. A subset of T cells may come from the graft donor.

The chain uses TRBV4-3 and TRBJ2-1; TRBD1 matches 7 bases. This CDR3 region has 16 residues. Per the germline V gene, CDR1 is LGHNA and CDR2 is YSLEER. Trimming took 6 bases from V and 6 from J; bases not matched to a gene: 14. CDR3 nucleotides: TGCGCCAGCAGGCGATCCTTGGGACAGCCTCTCAATGAGCAGTTCTTC. Translated: CASRRSLGQPLNEQFF.

This clone was recorded once. The genes are TRBV21-1 and TRBJ1-2. TRBV21-1 is a pseudogene. The CDR3 consists of 15 residues. CDR3 nucleotide sequence: TGTGCCAGCAGCAATAGGCCGGTCTGGAACTATGGCTACACCTTC. As protein: CASSNRPVWNYGYTF.

The gene calls are TRBV29-1 and TRBJ2-7; 7 nucleotides agree with TRBD2. V was clipped by 7 bases and J by 0 bases; unmatched bases: 6. Germline values: CDR1 SQVTM, CDR2 ANQGSEA. The CDR3 is 13 residues long. CDR3 loop: CSAEGRDSYEQYF. CDR3 in DNA: TGCAGCGCCGAAGGGAGGGACTCCTACGAGCAGTACTTC.

The chain uses TRBV27 and TRBJ2-5; 13 bases are a match to TRBD2. The CDR3 contains 15 residues. The ends lost 6 bases at V and 4 bases at J; junction bases unmatched: 5. Germline values: CDR1 MNHEY, CDR2 SMNVEV (reference sequence). The CDR3 DNA reads TGTGCCAGCAGAGGACTAGCGGGAGAAGGAGAGACCCAGTACTTC. This encodes CASRGLAGEGETQYF.

V and J are TRBV27 and TRBJ2-7; D might be TRBD2 (5 bases). The CDR3 covers 13 residues. Germline V gives CDR1 MNHEY, CDR2 SMNVEV (reference sequence). The germline V and J ends were trimmed by 2 bases and 1 base, with 6 bases remaining between them. The CDR3 DNA reads as TGTGCCAGCAGTTTACGGGGATCCTACGAGCAGTACTTC. As protein: CASSLRGSYEQYF.

The chain uses TRBV6-1 and TRBJ2-2; possibly TRBD2 for D (7 bases). The V end was cut by 8 bases, the J end by 7 bases, with 20 bases between. The CDR3 is 15 residues long. The germline V gene has CDR1 MNHNS and CDR2 SASEGT. CDR3 in amino acids: CASALSAGEGGELFF. The CDR3 DNA reads TGTGCCAGCGCCCTATCGGCAGGGGAGGGCGGGGAGCTGTTTTTT.

This clone showed up just once. The chain combines TRBV9 with TRBJ2-5; TRBD1 is a possible D gene (5 bases). The CDR3 is made up of 14 amino acids. Germline V lookup: CDR1 SGDLS, CDR2 YYNGEE. V shed 5 bases and J shed 0 bases, with 11 bases lying between them. The CDR3: CASSVTGYQETQYF. Written as DNA, the CDR3 is TGTGCCAGCAGTGTAACAGGTTACCAAGAGACCCAGTACTTC.

V gene TRBV18 combines with J gene TRBJ1-1; 8 bases map to TRBD1. V dropped 2 bases and J dropped 6; count of bases not matched to a gene: 8. Germline V gene lookup returns CDR1 KGHSH and CDR2 LQKENI. This CDR3 is 15 amino acids long. The CDR3 coding sequence is TGTGCCAGCTCACCAGAGGACAGGGATGGGGCTGAAGCTTTCTTT. Its translation is CASSPEDRDGAEAFF.

The chain recombines TRBV9 with TRBJ2-2; TRBD2 matches at 7 bases. V was pared by 3 bases and J by 6 bases, with 20 bases of the junction left unmatched. Germline lookup yields CDR1 SGDLS and CDR2 YYNGEE. The CDR3 is made up of 19 amino acids. The chain's CDR3 is CASSADVPSGVDPPGELFF. DNA of the CDR3: TGTGCCAGCAGCGCAGATGTGCCTAGCGGAGTGGACCCCCCCGGGGAGCTGTTTTTT.

The J gene is TRBJ2-1, the V gene TRBV6-1; D is ambiguous. From germline, CDR1 is MNHNS and CDR2 SASEGT. The length of the CDR3 is 14 residues. The V end lost 3 bases, the J end lost 6 bases, and 12 bases lay between the germline ends. The CDR3 protein is CASSEGQLFNEQFF. CDR3 nucleotide sequence: TGTGCCAGCAGTGAGGGCCAGCTCTTCAATGAGCAGTTCTTC.

The rearrangement uses TRBV4-1 and TRBJ2-3; D uncertain. The V end was cut by 1 base, the J end by 1 base, with 6 bases between. The CDR3 covers 14 residues. Germline V gene sequence: CDR1 MGHRA, CDR2 YSYEKL. The CDR3 DNA reads as TGCGCCAGCAGCCAAGTTGGCGGCACAGATACGCAGTATTTT. This sequence encodes CASSQVGGTDTQYF.

The chain links TRBV7-2 to TRBJ2-3; 9 nucleotides agree with TRBD2. The CDR3 extends over 16 amino acids. Germline assignment: CDR1 SGHTA and CDR2 FQGNSA. V was clipped by 2 bases and J by 8 bases; unmatched bases: 11. The chain's CDR3 is CASSLIGGGVERTQYF. For the CDR3, the DNA is TGTGCCAGCAGCTTAATAGGCGGGGGGGTGGAGCGTACGCAGTATTTT.

The J gene is TRBJ1-1, the V gene TRBV5-1; D ambiguous. This CDR3 contains 16 residues. CDR1 is SGHRS, CDR2 YFSETQ, per germline. The V end lost 0 bases, the J end lost 0 bases, and 12 bases lay between the germline ends. In DNA, the CDR3 is TGCGCCAGCAGCTTGGCCGGGAGTATCATGAACACTGAAGCTTTCTTT. Amino acids: CASSLAGSIMNTEAFF.

V gene TRBV6-1 combines with J gene TRBJ2-1; 9 bases line up with TRBD1. In germline, CDR1 is MNHNS, CDR2 SASEGT. The V segment lost 3 bases and the J segment 6 bases; nucleotides outside the gene matches: 6. This CDR3 is 15 amino acids long. The CDR3, as DNA: TGTGCCAGCAGTGATACCCCGACAGGGGGCAATGAGCAGTTCTTC. Amino acid sequence: CASSDTPTGGNEQFF.

This clone occurred once. The chain couples TRBV2 to TRBJ1-1; 12 nucleotides agree with TRBD1. The germline V gene encodes CDR1 SNHLY and CDR2 FYNNEI. CDR3 length equals 14 residues. V gave up 10 bases and J gave up 10 bases; unmatched junction bases: 13. CDR3 DNA sequence: TGTGCCACGACTAGGGGACAGGGGGCGGTCGCAGCTTTCTTT. Its protein is CATTRGQGAVAAFF.

J is TRBJ2-7 and V is TRBV7-8; 11 bases fit TRBD2. V lost 1 base, J lost 7 bases, and 9 bases stayed unmatched. The CDR3 runs to 16 residues. Looked up from germline, CDR1 is SGHVS and CDR2 is FQNEAQ. The CDR3 nucleotides read TGTGCCAGCAGCTTAGATGAGCGACTAGCGGGAAGGGAGCAGTACTTC. Its translation: CASSLDERLAGREQYF.

The genes are TRBV7-6 and TRBJ2-4, with D perhaps TRBD1 or TRBD2 (5 bases each). The CDR3 is 13 residues long. Between the trimmed V and J ends, which lost 1 base and 6 bases, there was a span of 7 bases. Looked up from germline, CDR1 is SGHVS and CDR2 is FNYEAQ. The CDR3, as DNA: TGTGCCAGCAGCTTAGGGGACGGAAACATTCAGTACTTC. Translating gives CASSLGDGNIQYF. Drawing the rest from reference TRBV7-6 and TRBJ2-4, the complete variable domain is GAGVSQSPRYKVTKRGQDVALRCDPISGHVSLYWYRQALGQGPEFLTYFNYEAQQDKSGLPNDRFSAERPEGSISTLTIQRTEQRDSAMYRCASSLGDGNIQYFGAGTRLSVL.

V gene TRBV27 combines with J gene TRBJ2-1; weak D call: TRBD2 (6 bases). The V end lost 5 bases, the J end lost 8 bases, and 22 bases lay between the germline ends. Germline V gene data show CDR1 as MNHEY and CDR2 as SMNVEV (reference sequence). The CDR3 runs 16 residues. CDR3 region: CASSLPGVAQVDEQFF. The CDR3 DNA follows: TGTGCCAGCAGTCTACCGGGAGTGGCCCAGGTAGATGAGCAGTTCTTC.

This clone was seen only a few times. The chain employs TRBV28 and TRBJ1-1, with unresolved D. This CDR3 contains 13 residues. With 2 bases removed from V and 6 bases from J, the gap between germline ends came to 10 bases. Germline CDR1 MDHEN, CDR2 SYDVKM. As DNA, the CDR3 is TGTGCCAGCAGTTTAACGCGGGGTCCTGAAGCTTTCTTT. Translated, it gives CASSLTRGPEAFF.

This chain links TRBV2 with TRBJ2-1, with 7 bases lining up with TRBD2. Germline trimming cut 1 base from V and 0 bases from J; bases unmatched to any gene: 6. From germline, CDR1 is SNHLY and CDR2 FYNNEI. The CDR3 contains 17 residues. DNA of the CDR3: TGTGCCAGCAGTGAAGAAGCCAGCGGGGCCTCCTACAATGAGCAGTTCTTC. As protein: CASSEEASGASYNEQFF. The full variable domain, rest sourced from reference TRBV2 and TRBJ2-1, is EPEVTQTPSHQVTQMGQEVILRCVPISNHLYFYWYRQILGQKVEFLVSFYNNEISEKSEIFDDQFSVERPDGSNFTLKIRSTKLEDSAMYFCASSEEASGASYNEQFFGPGTRLTVL.

This clone appeared once. The chain combines TRBV27 with TRBJ1-2; D might be TRBD1 (6 bases). Germline loops: CDR1 MNHEY, CDR2 SMNVEV (reference sequence). The V and J ends lost 5 bases and 6 bases respectively, with 16 bases between them. The CDR3 has 14 amino acids. The CDR3 DNA follows: TGTGCCAGCAGTCCCCAAGGGGGGAGGAATGGCTACACCTTC. This gives the protein CASSPQGGRNGYTF.

The V call is TRBV9, the J call TRBJ1-5; D may be TRBD1 (6 bases). Between the trimmed V and J ends, which lost 0 bases and 2 bases, there was a span of 9 bases. This CDR3 is 15 amino acids long. CDR1 is SGDLS, CDR2 YYNGEE, per germline. The CDR3 loop reads CASSVGGQGNQPQHF. CDR3 nucleotide sequence: TGTGCCAGCAGCGTAGGGGGGCAGGGCAATCAGCCCCAGCATTTT.

The CDR3 DNA reads TGCGCCAGCAGCCCTCTCACGGCCGACAGGGTAGGTAATTCACCCCTCCACTTT. It yields the protein CASSPLTADRVGNSPLHF. V gene TRBV5-1 combines with J gene TRBJ1-6, with TRBD1 identical over 7 bases. CDR1 is SGHRS, CDR2 YFSETQ, per germline. CDR3 length: 18 amino acids. Trimming removed 4 bases from V and 6 bases from J; junction bases left unmatched: 16. The full variable domain, rest sourced from reference TRBV5-1 and TRBJ1-6, is KAGVTQTPRYLIKTRGQQVTLSCSPISGHRSVSWYQQTPGQGLQFLFEYFSETQRNKGNFPGRFSGRQFSNSRSEMNVSTLELGDSALYLCASSPLTADRVGNSPLHFGNGTRLTVT.

This clone came up once. V and J are TRBV19 and TRBJ2-7, with D possibly being TRBD2 (6 bases). V lost 4 bases and J 2 bases, leaving 15 bases between the germline ends. CDR1 is LNHDA, CDR2 SQIVND, per germline (reference sequence). The CDR3 is 15 residues long. This CDR3 reads CASSTSGGGAYEQYF. DNA of the CDR3: TGTGCCAGTAGTACCTCCGGGGGAGGAGCCTACGAGCAGTACTTC.

This clone has just a few counts. The chain is built from TRBV19 and TRBJ1-1, with D possibly matching TRBD1 (6 bases). V was cut by 8 bases and J by 4 bases, with 11 bases left in between. CDR3 length: 12 amino acids. Germline V gene sequence: CDR1 LNHDA, CDR2 SQIVND (reference sequence). The DNA of the CDR3 is TGTGCCAGTTTTCAGGGGTCCACTGAAGCTTTCTTT. It codes for CASFQGSTEAFF.